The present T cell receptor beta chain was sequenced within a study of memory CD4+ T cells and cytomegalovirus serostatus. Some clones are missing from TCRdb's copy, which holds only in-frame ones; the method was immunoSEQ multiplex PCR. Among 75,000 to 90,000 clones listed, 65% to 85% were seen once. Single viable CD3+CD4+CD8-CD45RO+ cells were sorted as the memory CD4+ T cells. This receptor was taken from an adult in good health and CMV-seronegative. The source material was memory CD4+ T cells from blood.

CDR3 DNA: TGCGCCAGCAGCCCCCGGGGCAACACTGAAGCTTTCTTT. Its translation: CASSPRGNTEAFF. The V gene is TRBV5-1, the J gene TRBJ1-1; D is possibly TRBD1 (5 bases). V was clipped by 4 bases and J by 2 bases, with 9 bases between them. The length of the CDR3 is 13 residues. Germline lookup yields CDR1 SGHRS and CDR2 YFSETQ.